This TCR beta chain was retrieved from a study of OX40 agonist ivuxolimab in advanced cancers. Per germline, CDR1 ENHRY and CDR2 SYGVKD. Trimming took 7 bases from V and 7 from J; bases not matched to a gene: 5. The CDR3 spans 13 residues. Data came from immunoSEQ multiplex PCR; TCRdb stores just in-frame clones and leaves some out. The sample has about 77,000 clones, approximately 85% seen once. Patients had blood sampled at baseline and again on cycle 4 day 1 and cycle 7 day 1. The clonotype originates from an adult with an advanced solid tumor such as melanoma, head and neck, liver or kidney cancer. The sequences come from CD4+ or CD8+ T cells sorted from blood, collected in a trial of the OX40 agonist ivuxolimab. The chain is built from TRBV10-3 and TRBJ2-2, with 8 bases matching TRBD1. The CDR3 DNA reads as TGTGCCATCACTGGACAGGGCGGCGGGGAGCTGTTTTTT. Translation gives CAITGQGGGELFF.